This T cell receptor beta chain comes out of a study of long-term antiretroviral therapy in people with HIV. Study-wide points: Clonal populations expanded prior to ART predominated within the repertoire at all time points. Against controls, HIV repertoires showed narrower ranges of CDR3 length. Despite increasing after ART, diversity remained lower than that of transplant donor controls.

Treatment for all HIV-infected participants took place in the United States. Samples were assayed with immunoSEQ v3.0 at survey level. Method: immunoSEQ multiplex PCR; TCRdb's copy keeps in-frame clones and lacks some. This table holds about 22,000 clones, 84% found once. Regarding this clone: The antigen is not known.

The CDR3 covers 17 residues. Germline loops: CDR1 MDHEN, CDR2 SYDVKM. The sample in question was unsorted PBMCs, obtained 0.1 years before starting antiretroviral therapy. The gene calls are TRBV28 and TRBJ1-5, with 7 nucleotides matching TRBD1. The source is a man in his late teens or twenties with HIV. CDR3: CAGSGGTVFHSNQPQHF. CDR3 DNA sequence: TGTGCAGGCAGTGGCGGGACAGTCTTTCATAGCAATCAGCCCCAGCATTTT.